Below, 31 T cell receptor beta chains from the same sample are listed, as sequenced in a study of T cells in Graves' hyperthyroidism and ophthalmopathy. Amplification targeted TCR beta CDR3 regions from RNA transcripts. First-round RT-PCR with HTBI primers amplified the TCR CDR3 region. TCRdb used MiXCR to reprocess the multiplex PCR reads, holding one entry per CDR3 protein. The sample has hundreds of thousands of distinct CDR3 sequences, approximately 13% seen once; the top ten hold around 9.2%. Sequencing used blood. These receptors were taken from a woman aged 18-29 years with Graves' hyperthyroidism.

This clonotype was seen many times. This chain joins TRBV2 and TRBJ2-5; possible D gene TRBD1, 5 bases. The germline CDR1 and CDR2 sequences are SNHLY and FYNNEI. V was pared by 7 bases and J by 0 bases, with 12 bases between. This CDR3 has 14 amino acids. In nucleotides, the CDR3 is TGTGCCAGCATGGAGACAGCAAACCAAGAGACCCAGTACTTC. The encoded protein is CASMETANQETQYF.

This clonotype was detected ten times or more. The rearrangement uses TRBV29-1 and TRBJ2-1; 7 nucleotides line up with TRBD2. This CDR3 comprises 15 residues. V was clipped by 3 bases and J by 3 bases; unmatched bases: 8. From germline, CDR1 is SQVTM and CDR2 ANQGSEA. The CDR3 sequence is CSVESREDLYNEQFF. CDR3 sequence (DNA): TGCAGCGTTGAGTCCCGGGAGGATCTCTACAATGAGCAGTTCTTC.

The chain is built from TRBV6-1 and TRBJ2-5; D is ambiguous. The V end was cut by 2 bases, the J end by 5 bases, with 9 bases between. Germline V lookup: CDR1 MNHNS, CDR2 SASEGT. The CDR3 contains 13 residues. The CDR3 DNA reads TGTGCCAGCAGTGAACTCAGGATCGAGACCCAGTACTTC. It translates to CASSELRIETQYF.

The gene calls are TRBV6-2 or TRBV6-3 and TRBJ2-7; no definite D call. There are 13 residues in the CDR3. The V and J ends lost 1 base and 0 bases respectively, with 4 bases between them. From germline, CDR1 is MNHEY and CDR2 SVGEGT. For the CDR3, the DNA is TGTGCCAGCAGTTACTTGCCCTCCTACGAGCAGTACTTC. Its protein is CASSYLPSYEQYF.

A note on this clonotype: A read error may be the cause here, since a much bigger clone is one base away. The chain couples TRBV2 to TRBJ2-5, with 8 nucleotides matching TRBD2. The CDR3 has 15 residues. Germline CDR1 SNHLY, CDR2 FYNNEI. CDR3 in DNA: TGTGCCAGCAGTGAATGGGGACTAGTTAGTGAGACCCAGCACTTC. As protein: CASSEWGLVSETQHF.

This clonotype was detected a few times. The chain carries TRBV29-1 and TRBJ2-7; D remains ambiguous. Germline CDR1 reads SQVTM; CDR2 reads ANQGSEA. Trimming pared 4 bases from V and 3 bases from J, leaving 7 bases between. CDR3 size: 11 residues. The CDR3 bases are TGCAGCGTTGTGGGCGTCTACGAGCAGTACTTC. The encoded protein is CSVVGVYEQYF.

This clonotype has more than one count but fewer than ten. This rearrangement joins TRBV7-2 to TRBJ2-7; TRBD2 matches at 13 bases. The CDR3 runs 15 residues. Germline CDR1 is SGHTA and CDR2 is FQGNSA. Unmatched junction bases numbered 8, after V lost 5 bases and J lost 7 bases. The chain's CDR3 is CASSPTGTSGEEQYF. CDR3 sequence (DNA): TGTGCCAGCAGCCCCACCGGGACTAGCGGGGAAGAGCAGTACTTC. The full variable domain, rest sourced from reference TRBV7-2 and TRBJ2-7, is GAGVSQSPSNKVTEKGKDVELRCDPISGHTALYWYRQSLGQGLEFLIYFQGNSAPDKSGLPSDRFSAERTGGSVSTLTIQRTQQEDSAVYLCASSPTGTSGEEQYFGPGTRLTVT.

This clonotype was recorded at least ten times. The genes are TRBV6-1 and TRBJ2-7, with a weak D call TRBD2 (6 bases). Germline V CDR1 and CDR2: MNHNS, SASEGT. With 7 bases removed from V and 7 bases from J, the gap between germline ends came to 20 bases. The length of the CDR3 is 14 residues. CDR3 nucleotide sequence: TGTGCCAGCACGGGGGTAGAGGGAGTTCAGGAGCAGTACTTC. Protein sequence: CASTGVEGVQEQYF.

At least ten counts were recorded for this clonotype. The chain joins TRBV3-1 to TRBJ1-2; no reliable D call. Trimming took off 1 base at V and 9 bases at J, with 9 bases between the two ends. The CDR3 is 12 amino acids. Per germline, CDR1 LGHDT and CDR2 YNNKEL (reference sequence). The CDR3 DNA reads as TGTGCCAGCAGCCAAGGAGACAAAAGCTACACCTTC. As protein: CASSQGDKSYTF.

This clonotype was counted at least ten times. The J gene is TRBJ1-1, the V gene TRBV27; no clear D. Trimming stripped 3 bases from V and 4 bases from J, with 15 bases between. CDR3 length: 15 amino acids. CDR1 and CDR2 from the germline V gene are MNHEY and SMNVEV (reference sequence). CDR3 sequence: CASSFSTGRATEAFF. DNA of the CDR3: TGTGCCAGCAGTTTTTCGACCGGGAGGGCCACTGAAGCTTTCTTT.

This clonotype came up many times. The chain joins TRBV11-2 to TRBJ2-2; TRBD2 is a possible D gene (6 bases). CDR3 length: 19 amino acids. Germline CDR1 SGHAT, CDR2 FQNNGV. V lost 6 bases and J 4 bases, leaving 27 bases between the germline ends. As DNA, the CDR3 is TGTGCCAGCAGACCAGGAAAAGTCCCCGGGACTCTGGGCACCGGGGAGCTGTTTTTT. Amino acid sequence: CASRPGKVPGTLGTGELFF.

This clonotype was observed a few times. The V and J genes are TRBV27 and TRBJ1-2; D is ambiguous. The CDR3 loop spans 15 amino acids. Germline V gives CDR1 MNHEY, CDR2 SMNVEV (reference sequence). V was trimmed by 4 bases and J by 8 bases, leaving 20 bases between them. The CDR3 region is CASSSFSQTRFGYTF. The DNA for the CDR3 is TGTGCCAGCAGTTCGTTCTCACAGACAAGGTTCGGCTACACCTTC.

The rearrangement joins TRBV19 to TRBJ2-5, with 7 bases that match TRBD1. The CDR3 is made up of 16 amino acids. The germline V gene has CDR1 LNHDA and CDR2 SQIVND (reference sequence). With 3 bases clipped from V and 2 bases from J, the junction kept 9 bases outside the gene matches. In nucleotides, the CDR3 is TGTGCCAGTAGTATCATGCCAGGGGGACCACAAGAGACCCAGTACTTC. This sequence encodes CASSIMPGGPQETQYF.

This clonotype was picked up a small number of times. This rearrangement joins TRBV6-1 to TRBJ1-3; D not resolved. The CDR3 is 15 amino acids. The germline CDR1 and CDR2 sequences are MNHNS and SASEGT. With 2 bases removed from V and 8 bases from J, the gap between germline ends came to 16 bases. The DNA of the CDR3 is TGTGCCAGCAGTGAAAGGCAGGATACGTCTGACACCATATATTTT. This gives the protein CASSERQDTSDTIYF.

This clonotype was counted ten times or more. The genes are TRBV3-1 and TRBJ2-1; D assignment may be TRBD1 or TRBD2 (5 bases each). The germline V gene has CDR1 LGHDT and CDR2 YNNKEL (reference sequence). CDR3 length: 14 amino acids. Trimming took off 3 bases at V and 7 bases at J, with 13 bases between the two ends. CDR3 nucleotides: TGTGCCAGCAGCCACAGGGACCCGGGGAATGAGCAGTTCTTC. As protein: CASSHRDPGNEQFF.

This clonotype showed up many times. V and J are TRBV6-2 or TRBV6-3 and TRBJ2-5, with TRBD2 as a possible D gene (6 bases). The V gene lost 10 bases and the J gene lost 5 bases, with 17 bases spanning the gap. Germline V gene sequence: CDR1 MNHEY, CDR2 SVGEGT. The CDR3 is 13 residues long. CDR3 loop: CATRRDLTETQYF. Here the CDR3 DNA reads TGTGCCACCCGGAGGGATTTGACGGAGACCCAGTACTTC.

This clonotype showed up many times. The chain couples TRBV28 to TRBJ1-1; 9 positions agree with TRBD1. The CDR3 sequence is 16 residues long. Germline V gene lookup returns CDR1 MDHEN and CDR2 SYDVKM. The J segment lost 4 bases and the V segment lost 3 bases, leaving 9 bases of the junction unmatched. The CDR3 DNA reads as TGTGCCAGCAGTTTCCCAGCGGACAGGGGAGGCACTGAAGCTTTCTTT. It specifies CASSFPADRGGTEAFF. Full variable domain (remainder filled in from reference TRBV28 and TRBJ1-1): DVKVTQSSRYLVKRTGEKVFLECVQDMDHENMFWYRQDPGLGLRLIYFSYDVKMKEKGDIPEGYSVSREKKERFSLILESASTNQTSMYLCASSFPADRGGTEAFFGQGTRLTVV.

This clonotype was observed many times. The chain has TRBV6-2 or TRBV6-3 and TRBJ2-7, with D perhaps being TRBD1 or TRBD2 (6 bases each). V lost 3 bases and J lost 7, with 22 bases in between. This CDR3 has 16 amino acids. Germline CDR1 MNHEY, CDR2 SVGEGT. The CDR3 DNA follows: TGTGCCAGCAGTTATGGGGGGACAAGAACATCTCTGGAGCAGTACTTC. Translation: CASSYGGTRTSLEQYF.

This clonotype was counted ten times or more. The chain links TRBV6-1 to TRBJ1-1; no firm D call. CDR1 is MNHNS, CDR2 SASEGT, per germline. The V end lost 6 bases, the J end lost 1 base, and 15 bases lay between the germline ends. The CDR3 extends over 15 amino acids. The chain's CDR3 is CASRELAARNTEAFF. CDR3 DNA sequence: TGTGCCAGCAGAGAGTTGGCAGCCAGGAACACTGAAGCTTTCTTT.

V is TRBV10-3 and J is TRBJ1-5; 9 bases fit TRBD1. The germline V gene has CDR1 ENHRY and CDR2 SYGVKD. The V segment lost 0 bases and the J segment 9 bases; nucleotides outside the gene matches: 9. The CDR3 is 16 residues long. The CDR3 coding sequence is TGTGCCATCAGTGAGTCGATTTTGGGACAGGGTAGGCCCCAGCATTTT. This codes for CAISESILGQGRPQHF.

This clonotype was counted a few times. The chain couples TRBV6-5 to TRBJ1-4, with 8 bases lining up with TRBD1. The junction had 9 bases not matched to a gene; V was cut back by 0 bases and J by 3 bases. From germline, CDR1 is MNHEY and CDR2 SVGAGI. The CDR3 covers 18 residues. CDR3 bases: TGTGCCAGCAGTTACTCGATAGATTGGACAGGGCCTAATGAAAAACTGTTTTTT. As protein: CASSYSIDWTGPNEKLFF.

This clonotype was found a few times. The chain recombines TRBV5-6 with TRBJ2-7; D uncertain. This CDR3 is 12 amino acids long. With 7 bases removed from V and 0 bases from J, the gap between germline ends came to 8 bases. Germline V gene lookup returns CDR1 SGHDT and CDR2 YYEEEE. The CDR3 sequence is CASGQSSYEQYF. Here the CDR3 DNA reads TGTGCCAGCGGCCAGAGCTCCTACGAGCAGTACTTC.

This clonotype has a count of ten or more. DNA for the CDR3: TGCAGGCCAGGAGGGACAGGGGGCCGGGATGGCTACACCTTC. It codes for CRPGGTGGRDGYTF. The rearrangement uses TRBV20-1 and TRBJ1-2, with 12 bases that match TRBD1. CDR1 DFQATT and CDR2 SNEGSKA come from the germline V gene (reference sequence). This CDR3 spans 14 amino acids.

The J gene is TRBJ2-6, the V gene TRBV7-2, with D possibly being TRBD1 (7 bases). This CDR3 contains 20 residues. CDR1 is SGHTA, CDR2 FQGNSA, per germline. With 5 bases removed from V and 0 bases from J, the gap between germline ends came to 23 bases. The chain's CDR3 is CASSLGKGGGAPSGANVLTF. The CDR3 DNA reads as TGTGCCAGCAGCCTAGGGAAAGGGGGCGGGGCCCCCTCTGGGGCCAACGTCCTGACTTTC.

This clonotype appeared many times. V gene TRBV5-6 combines with J gene TRBJ2-3; a possible D gene is TRBD2 (7 bases). CDR3 size: 17 residues. Trimming pared 3 bases from V and 4 bases from J, leaving 21 bases between. From germline, CDR1 is SGHDT and CDR2 YYEEEE. The CDR3 spells CASSSDRWRGPPDTQYF. The CDR3 bases are TGTGCCAGCAGCTCGGATAGATGGCGGGGGCCCCCAGATACGCAGTATTTT. The entire variable domain, with the rest obtained from reference TRBV5-6 and TRBJ2-3, is as follows: DAGVTQSPTHLIKTRGQQVTLRCSPKSGHDTVSWYQQALGQGPQFIFQYYEEEERQRGNFPDRFSGHQFPNYSSELNVNALLLGDSALYLCASSSDRWRGPPDTQYFGPGTRLTVL.

In regard to this clonotype: One base away lies a much larger clone, so this may be a sequencing read error. V gene TRBV7-9 combines with J gene TRBJ1-1, with TRBD1 matching over 7 bases. Germline V gene lookup returns CDR1 SEHNR and CDR2 FQNEAQ (reference sequence). The CDR3 runs to 14 residues. The CDR3 here is CASSPRQGVVEASF. CDR3 sequence (DNA): TGTGCCAGCAGCCCTCGACAGGGAGTTGTGGAAGCTTCCTTT.

This clonotype was detected ten times or more. The chain is built from TRBV5-1 and TRBJ2-7, with D unresolved. The ends were cut back, 0 bases at V and 0 bases at J, with 10 bases in the middle. The CDR3 totals 15 residues. CDR1 is SGHRS, CDR2 YFSETQ, per germline. The DNA for the CDR3 is TGCGCCAGCAGCTTGGACAGCCGAGACTCCTACGAGCAGTACTTC. It is translated as CASSLDSRDSYEQYF.

About this clonotype: Just one base apart from a much larger clone, this may be a read error. This chain connects TRBV6-2 or TRBV6-3 to TRBJ2-1, with TRBD1 matching over 10 bases. The V gene's germline CDR1 is MNHEY and CDR2 SVGEGT. The V gene end was trimmed by 6 bases and the J gene end by 3 bases; junction bases not matched to a gene: 8. This CDR3 spans 16 amino acids. The CDR3 DNA follows: TGTGCCAGCAGCCGACTATGGACAGGGGGCTACAATGAGCAGTTCTTC. Translation: CASSRLWTGGYNEQFF.

The chain carries TRBV6-2 or TRBV6-3 and TRBJ1-1, with a possible D match to TRBD1 (6 bases). In germline, CDR1 is MNHEY, CDR2 SVGEGT. V lost 5 bases and J lost 1, with 11 bases in between. The CDR3 covers 14 residues. The CDR3 protein is CASSARGANTEAFF. DNA of the CDR3: TGTGCCAGCAGTGCCAGGGGCGCGAACACTGAAGCTTTCTTT.

At least ten counts were recorded for this clonotype. V and J are TRBV24-1 and TRBJ2-3; 7 bases are a match to TRBD1. V lost 4 bases, J lost 2 bases, and 2 bases stayed unmatched. This CDR3 is 14 amino acids long. From germline, CDR1 is KGHDR and CDR2 SFDVKD. This CDR3 is CATSEDRITDTQYF. CDR3 nucleotides: TGTGCCACCAGTGAGGACAGGATCACAGATACGCAGTATTTT.

The V call is TRBV29-1, the J call TRBJ2-1; no firm D call. V lost 7 bases to trimming and J lost 8 bases, with 12 bases between them. The CDR3 contains 11 residues. The germline gives CDR1 SQVTM, CDR2 ANQGSEA. CDR3 loop: CSGWVIDEQFF. DNA for the CDR3: TGCAGCGGCTGGGTGATCGATGAGCAGTTCTTC.